The entry that follows covers one T cell receptor beta chain sequence. As yet, its antigen is unknown. One junction end does not reproduce the germline sequence, and a read error may be involved. This specimen comes from a study of cytomegalovirus exposure and HLA in healthy donors. With 60 Vbeta and 13 Jbeta primers, the PCR was carried out. Repertoires were generated with immunoSEQ multiplex PCR, while TCRdb's copy carries only in-frame clones and drops some. Of roughly 180,000 clones listed, 76% are singletons. Study-level points and caveats: A later analysis showed HLA-associated TCR beta chains outstripping equally common others in clonal expansion. In a later analysis, 16,951 TCR beta sequences were associated with HLA alleles at 0.05 false discovery rate. Immune exposure information available was restricted to CMV serostatus.

The CDR3 is 12 residues long. Germline lookup yields CDR1 SEHNR and CDR2 FQNEAQ (reference sequence). The chain joins TRBV7-9 to TRBJ2-1; 10 nucleotides align to TRBD1. The receptor comes from a female donor in good health and CMV-seronegative. Input material: PBMCs. The CDR3 sequence is CASSLISGQGLF. The CDR3 DNA follows: TGTGCCAGCAGCTTAATTTCGGGACAGGGGCTCTTC.